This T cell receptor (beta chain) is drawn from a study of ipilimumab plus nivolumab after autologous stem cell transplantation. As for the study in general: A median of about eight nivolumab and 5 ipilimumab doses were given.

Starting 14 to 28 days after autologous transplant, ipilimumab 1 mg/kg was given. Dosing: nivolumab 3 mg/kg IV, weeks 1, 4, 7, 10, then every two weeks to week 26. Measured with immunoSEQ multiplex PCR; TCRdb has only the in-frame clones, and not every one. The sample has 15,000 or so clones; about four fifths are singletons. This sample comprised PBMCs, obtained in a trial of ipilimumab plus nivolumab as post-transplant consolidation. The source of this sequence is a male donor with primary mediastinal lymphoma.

The DNA for the CDR3 is TGTGCCAGTAGCACGGGCATTAATCAGCCCCAGCATTTT. It yields the protein CASSTGINQPQHF. This chain connects TRBV19 to TRBJ1-5; D remains ambiguous. Germline V CDR1 and CDR2: LNHDA, SQIVND (reference sequence). The CDR3 has 13 amino acids. V was clipped by 6 bases and J by 4 bases, with 10 bases between them. Based on the CDR3 plus reference TRBV19 and TRBJ1-5, the full variable domain is DGGITQSPKYLFRKEGQNVTLSCEQNLNHDAMYWYRQDPGQGLRLIYYSQIVNDFQKGDIAEGYSVSREKKESFPLTVTSAQKNPTAFYLCASSTGINQPQHFGDGTRLSIL.